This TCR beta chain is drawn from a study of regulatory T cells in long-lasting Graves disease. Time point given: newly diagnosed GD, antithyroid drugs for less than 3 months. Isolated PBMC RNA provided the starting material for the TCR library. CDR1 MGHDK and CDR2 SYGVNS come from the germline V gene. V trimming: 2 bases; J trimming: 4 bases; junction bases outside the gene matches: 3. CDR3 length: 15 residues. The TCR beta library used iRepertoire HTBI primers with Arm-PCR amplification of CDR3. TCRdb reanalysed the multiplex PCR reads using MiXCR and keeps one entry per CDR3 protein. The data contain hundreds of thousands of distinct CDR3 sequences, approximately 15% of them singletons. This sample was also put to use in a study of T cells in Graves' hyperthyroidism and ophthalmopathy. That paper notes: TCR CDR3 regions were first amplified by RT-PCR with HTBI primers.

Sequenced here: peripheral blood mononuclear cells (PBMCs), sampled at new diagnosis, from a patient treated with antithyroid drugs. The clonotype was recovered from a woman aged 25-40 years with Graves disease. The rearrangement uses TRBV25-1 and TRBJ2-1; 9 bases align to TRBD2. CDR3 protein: CASSESSGRYNEQFF. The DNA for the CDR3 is TGTGCCAGCAGTGAAAGTAGCGGGAGATACAATGAGCAGTTCTTC. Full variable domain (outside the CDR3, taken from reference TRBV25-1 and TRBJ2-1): EADIYQTPRYLVIGTGKKITLECSQTMGHDKMYWYQQDPGMELHLIHYSYGVNSTEKGDLSSESTVSRIRTEHFPLTLESARPSHTSQYLCASSESSGRYNEQFFGPGTRLTVL.